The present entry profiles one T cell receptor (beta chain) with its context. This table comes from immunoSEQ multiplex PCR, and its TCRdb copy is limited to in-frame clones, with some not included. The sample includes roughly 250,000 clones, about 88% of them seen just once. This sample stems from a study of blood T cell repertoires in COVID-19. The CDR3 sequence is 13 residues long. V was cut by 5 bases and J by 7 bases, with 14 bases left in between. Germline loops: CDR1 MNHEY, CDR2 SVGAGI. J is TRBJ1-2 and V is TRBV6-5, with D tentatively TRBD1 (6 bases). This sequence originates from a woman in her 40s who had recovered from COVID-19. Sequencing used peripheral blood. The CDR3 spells CASSLKGEGGYTF. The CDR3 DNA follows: TGTGCCAGCAGTCTCAAGGGGGAAGGTGGCTACACCTTC.